These T cell receptor beta chains were read from a single sample in a study of control samples from healthy donors and cancer patients. Data came from immunoSEQ multiplex PCR; TCRdb stores just in-frame clones and leaves some out. In the table there are 150,000 to 200,000 clones, around 90% of which are singletons. Specimen: blood. The receptors shown here come from a woman between 45 and 60 years old in good health. Each CDR3 is given with its conserved first and last residue. The order of the fields is D gene, V gene, clone size, J gene, CDR3 DNA, CDR3 protein. The D gene is left open where the match is weak. The size of a clone is reported for some rows only, either as once, few or many, or as a class for expanded clones.

>-|TRBV4-1|-|TRBJ2-2
TGCGCCAGCAGCCATGCCCGGGACACTAACACCGGGGAGCTGTTTTTT
CASSHARDTNTGELFF
>-|TRBV7-8|-|TRBJ1-5
TGTGCCAGCAGCTTAGGGGGCGGCTTCAATCAGCCCCAGCATTTT
CASSLGGGFNQPQHF
>TRBD1|TRBV30|-|TRBJ1-4
TGTGCCTGGAGTTTTGGCGACAGGGACGCTGAAAAACTGTTTTTT
CAWSFGDRDAEKLFF
>-|TRBV28|-|TRBJ1-5
TGTGCCAGCAGCTTCCCGGTAGGTGGACAGCCCCAGCATTTT
CASSFPVGGQPQHF
>TRBD1|TRBV4-1|-|TRBJ1-4
TGCGCCAGCAGCCAACCGGGACAGGGGCTTCTGAGGGAAAAACTGTTTTTT
CASSQPGQGLLREKLFF
>TRBD1|TRBV7-9|-|TRBJ1-4
TGTGCCAGCAGCTTAGGCAGGGGGGAAAAACTGTTTTTT
CASSLGRGEKLFF
>-|TRBV18|-|TRBJ1-2
TGTGCCAGCTCACCTGCCTATCTACAGGAGACTCTATGGAGCTACACCTTC
CASSPAYLQETLWSYTF
>TRBD2|TRBV18|-|TRBJ2-1
TGTGCCAGCTCGCGTACTAGCGGCTTGAGCAATGAGCAGTTCTTC
CASSRTSGLSNEQFF
>-|TRBV11-2|-|TRBJ1-1
TGTGCCAGCAGCCCTAACCGACTCCAGAACACTGAAGCTTTCTTT
CASSPNRLQNTEAFF
>-|TRBV7-2|-|TRBJ2-1
TGTGCCAGCAGCTCGTATGGGGATGAGCAGTTCTTC
CASSSYGDEQFF
>TRBD2|TRBV4-3|once|TRBJ2-1
TGCGCCAGCAGCCAAGATTTATGGGGGGGCTACAATGAGCAGTTCTTC
CASSQDLWGGYNEQFF
>-|TRBV21-1|once|TRBJ1-2
TGTGCCAGCAGCAACGGGGGCCGCTATGGCTACACCTTC
CASSNGGRYGYTF
>-|TRBV7-3|-|TRBJ2-1
TGTGCCAGCAGCTTAACCCCGGTAAGCTCCTACAATGAGCAGTTCTTC
CASSLTPVSSYNEQFF
>-|TRBV29-1|-|TRBJ2-5
TGCAGCGTTGAAGGCAGGGGAGGAAGAGAGACCCAGTACTTC
CSVEGRGGRETQYF
>-|TRBV5-1|-|TRBJ1-5
TGCGCCAGCACAAAGGGGCAGACCGATCAGCCCCAGCATTTT
CASTKGQTDQPQHF